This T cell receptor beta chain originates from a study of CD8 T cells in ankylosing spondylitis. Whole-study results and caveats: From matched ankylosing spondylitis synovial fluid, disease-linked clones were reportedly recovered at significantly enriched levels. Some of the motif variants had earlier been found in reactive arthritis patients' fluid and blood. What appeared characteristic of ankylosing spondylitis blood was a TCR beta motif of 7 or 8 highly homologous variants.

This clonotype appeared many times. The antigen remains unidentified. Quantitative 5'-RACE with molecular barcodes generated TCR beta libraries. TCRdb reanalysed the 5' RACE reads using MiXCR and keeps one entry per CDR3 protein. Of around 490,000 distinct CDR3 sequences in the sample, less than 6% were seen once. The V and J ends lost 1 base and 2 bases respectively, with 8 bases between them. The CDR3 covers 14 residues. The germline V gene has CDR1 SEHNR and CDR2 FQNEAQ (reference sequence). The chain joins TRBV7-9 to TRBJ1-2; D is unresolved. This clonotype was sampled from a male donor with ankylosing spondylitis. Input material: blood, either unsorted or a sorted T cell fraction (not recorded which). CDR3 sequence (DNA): TGTGCCAGCAGCTTAGGTGGCAGGAACTATGGCTACACCTTC. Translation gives CASSLGGRNYGYTF.